Detailed here is one TCR beta chain. The antigen is unknown. The data stem from a study of T cells after yellow fever vaccination. Study-wide points: Abundant contaminating clonotypes from the bulk population could appear in FACS-sorted repertoires.

V was pared by 0 bases and J by 7 bases, with 12 bases between. Germline lookup yields CDR1 KGHSH and CDR2 LQKENI. The CDR3 runs to 15 residues. 5'RACE template switching generated TCR cDNA, adding a universal primer site and UMIs. TCRdb reprocessed the 5' RACE reads with MiXCR, giving one entry per CDR3 protein. The sample lists 500,000 to 550,000 distinct CDR3 sequences; 21% were seen once. The sequencing here drew on PBMCs, taken less than 25 days after the first yellow fever vaccination. This sequence joins TRBV18 and TRBJ2-2; D is unclear. This sequence was found in a man between 18 and 35 years old who received the YFV17D yellow fever vaccine. CDR3 region: CASSPPRRAGGELFF. The CDR3 DNA reads TGTGCCAGCTCACCACCGAGGCGAGCCGGCGGGGAGCTGTTTTTT.